This is a list of T cell receptor beta chains from one sample in a study of blood T cell repertoires in COVID-19. Sequenced by immunoSEQ multiplex PCR; TCRdb stores in-frame clones only, minus some. The sample lists under 75,000 clones, 80% to 90% occurring once. The sample was peripheral blood. The receptors stem from a human donor in a cohort sampled during active COVID-19. The CDR3 runs from the conserved cysteine through the conserved F or W. The D gene is left open where the match is weak. Rows may omit the clone size; those that give it use once, few, many or a size class.

len,v_gene,d_gene,j_gene,abundance,CDR3aa,CDR3nt
13,TRBV5-8,.,TRBJ2-1,.,CASSPAAYNEQFF,TGTGCCAGCAGCCCAGCGGCTTACAATGAGCAGTTCTTC
14,TRBV7-9,TRBD1,TRBJ2-7,.,CASSTTTGFVEQYF,TGTGCCAGCAGCACAACGACAGGGTTTGTCGAGCAGTACTTC
14,TRBV18,TRBD1,TRBJ1-1,.,CASSQQGANTEAFF,TGTGCCAGCTCACAACAGGGGGCGAACACTGAAGCTTTCTTT
14,TRBV2,.,TRBJ2-5,.,CASSQGWVRETQYF,TGTGCCAGCAGTCAGGGTTGGGTCCGGGAGACCCAGTACTTC
15,TRBV28,.,TRBJ1-1,.,CASSPARGMGTEAFF,TGTGCCAGCTCCCCTGCGCGGGGAATGGGGACTGAAGCTTTCTTT
15,TRBV10-3,.,TRBJ1-6,few,CAISEGGAGNSPLHF,TGTGCCATCAGTGAGGGAGGGGCAGGTAATTCACCCCTCCACTTT
15,TRBV15,.,TRBJ2-5,.,CATSRDRAGQETQYF,TGTGCCACCAGCAGAGATCGTGCAGGTCAAGAGACCCAGTACTTC
15,TRBV18,TRBD1,TRBJ2-5,.,CASSPSGGSRRTQYF,TGTGCCAGCTCACCGTCAGGGGGCAGTCGGAGGACCCAGTACTTC
13,TRBV6-5,.,TRBJ2-2,few,CAAQVSNTGELFF,TGTGCCGCTCAGGTGTCGAACACCGGGGAGCTGTTTTTT
15,TRBV5-4,.,TRBJ1-3,.,CASSVPTASGNTIYF,TGTGCCAGCAGCGTGCCAACAGCCTCCGGAAACACCATATATTTT
15,TRBV5-4,TRBD1,TRBJ1-2,.,CASSSGQGKDYGYTF,TGTGCCAGCAGCTCCGGACAGGGGAAGGACTATGGCTACACCTTC
17,TRBV4-2,TRBD2,TRBJ2-3,.,CASSQSRWGGRVDTQYF,TGTGCCAGCAGCCAGTCCCGTTGGGGCGGGAGAGTAGATACGCAGTATTTT
15,TRBV20-1,.,TRBJ1-5,.,CSASSGVRINQPQHF,TGCAGTGCTAGTTCGGGGGTGCGGATAAATCAGCCCCAGCATTTT
16,TRBV2,TRBD2,TRBJ2-3,.,CASSEGTSGGADTQYF,TGTGCCAGCAGTGAAGGGACTAGCGGGGGGGCAGATACGCAGTATTTT
14,TRBV27,TRBD2,TRBJ2-1,.,CASIGLAGVNEQFF,TGTGCCAGCATAGGGCTAGCGGGAGTCAATGAGCAGTTCTTC
16,TRBV28,.,TRBJ2-2,.,CASSLSPRGNTGELFF,TGTGCCAGCAGTTTATCTCCCAGGGGTAACACCGGGGAGCTGTTTTTT
12,TRBV12-3/TRBV12-4,.,TRBJ2-1,.,CASSLNVDEQFF,TGTGCCAGCAGTTTAAATGTCGATGAGCAGTTCTTC